Included here is one TCR beta chain sequence, with context. Its antigen remains unidentified. Base qualities are not provided; no much larger clone lies one nucleotide away. Trimming removed 4 bases from V and 6 bases from J, leaving 12 bases between the germline ends. CDR1 SGHVS and CDR2 FQNEAQ were looked up in the germline V gene. Spanning cysteine to phenylalanine, the CDR3 consists of 14 amino acids. Only the CDR3 region is kept as DNA, spanning 42 bases read in frame from base 1. This entry belongs to a study of lymphopenia after photon versus proton radiotherapy (dated by TCRdb to between 2018 and 2020). Broadly, across the study: In patients with gastrointestinal tumors who developed high-grade lymphopenia, the study compared the immunological effects of photon radiation therapy with those of proton radiation therapy. The study was designed to characterize how the impact on the immune system differs between the two radiation modalities. The cohort included more than 15 patients with gastrointestinal tumors who developed lymphopenia after receiving either photon or proton therapy. General study outcomes and caveats: After the lymphocyte count nadir, photon-treated repertoires showed oligoclonal expansion, especially of CD8+ Temra cells, which drove the drop in diversity. Across the cohort, an inverse correlation was found between a larger post-nadir drop in TCR diversity and overall survival time among patients who died. The authors looked at the survival association only in patients who died, and they framed better survival with proton therapy as a possibility rather than a demonstrated result. During treatment, patients who received photon therapy lost naive T cells and TCR diversity and gained effector/memory populations, whereas patients who received proton therapy remained relatively stable.

The library was produced with the immunoSEQ multiplex PCR assay. Deep sequencing of rearranged TCR beta loci, alongside multiparametric flow cytometry, was used to profile T cell repertoires. Held by TCRdb, this immuneACCESS table contains in-frame sequences only and omits some clones. Under half of the omission traces to an unresolved V gene where checked; the cause of the rest is unknown. Across this sample there are approximately 50,000 clones, with around 80% seen only once. The top ten clonotypes cover 29% of the sample. Recombination joined TRBV7-8 with TRBJ1-4; a tentative D match to TRBD1 spans 5 bases. Sequencing used peripheral blood, obtained from a patient treated with photon-based radiotherapy. This clonotype was obtained from a man aged 45-65 years with gastric cancer. The CDR3 amino acid sequence is: CASSWQGVDEKLFF. In nucleotide form, the sequence is TGTGCCAGCAGCTGGCAGGGAGTCGATGAAAAACTGTTTTTT.